Detailed here is one TCR beta chain. Its cognate antigen is unknown. RNA extraction was followed by reverse transcription into cDNA, which acted as the sequencing template. Repertoires were generated with immunoSEQ multiplex PCR, while TCRdb's copy carries only in-frame clones and drops some. Of hundreds of thousands of clones in the sample, around 67% were seen once. This entry belongs to a study of CD8+ T cells in alopecia areata. On the study more broadly: Tofacitinib ran 6 to 18 months, followed by 6 months off drug.

The germline V and J ends were trimmed by 5 bases and 4 bases, with 21 bases remaining between them. Germline CDR1 SGHTA, CDR2 FQGNSA. This CDR3 contains 16 residues. CD4+ and CD8+ T cells were sorted from PBMCs stained for CD3, CD4 and CD8. Findings and caveats of the study: Alphabeta T cells residing in normal skin are also sequenced in scalp samples. An increase in clonality over normal scalp was evident in lesional scalp, especially alopecia totalis/universalis.

The chain carries TRBV7-2 and TRBJ2-7; the D gene could be TRBD1 or TRBD2 (5 bases each). Sequenced material: CD4+ T cells sorted from blood, taken at week 0. The sequence came from a human donor with alopecia areata. The CDR3 nucleotides are TGTGCCAGCAGCGCGCTCCTGGGACCACATAGGTACGAGCAGTACTTC. As protein: CASSALLGPHRYEQYF.